Shown below are 5 T cell receptor beta chains from a single sample sequenced in a study of PD-L1 blockade in urothelial cancer. The data were produced by immunoSEQ multiplex PCR, yet TCRdb's version contains in-frame clones alone and is incomplete. The repertoire holds around 63,000 clones, with 80% to 90% as singletons. The sample's time point: pretreatment peripheral blood. Sequenced here: PBMCs, sampled around atezolizumab (anti-PD-L1) treatment. These receptors were collected from a man between 65 and 85 years old with urothelial cancer.

The chain links TRBV19 to TRBJ2-5; 9 nucleotides align to TRBD1. This CDR3 comprises 15 residues. Trimming at V came to 5 bases and at J to 3 bases, leaving 7 bases not matched to a gene. CDR1 is LNHDA and CDR2 is SQIVND in the germline V gene (reference sequence). The CDR3 DNA follows: TGTGCCAGTAGTTTTGCCGGGACAGGGAAAGAGACCCAGTACTTC. Protein sequence: CASSFAGTGKETQYF.

This chain joins TRBV4-2 and TRBJ2-7, with a possible D match to TRBD2 (5 bases). Germline values: CDR1 LGHNA, CDR2 YNFKEQ. V was shortened by 2 bases and J by 1 base, with 12 bases between the two germline ends. The CDR3 length is 15 residues. Written as DNA, the CDR3 is TGTGCCAGCAGCCAATTTAACGGCGGGTCCTACGAGCAGTACTTC. Encoded protein: CASSQFNGGSYEQYF.

The chain couples TRBV19 to TRBJ1-1; D may be TRBD1 (5 bases). Germline lookup yields CDR1 LNHDA and CDR2 SQIVND (reference sequence). This CDR3 is 15 amino acids long. Trimming pared 5 bases from V and 5 bases from J, leaving 18 bases between. The CDR3 is CASSSGQTLGTEAFF. The CDR3 DNA reads TGTGCCAGTAGTTCAGGACAAACTTTGGGGACTGAAGCTTTCTTT. Together with reference TRBV19 and TRBJ1-1, the CDR3 gives the full variable domain: DGGITQSPKYLFRKEGQNVTLSCEQNLNHDAMYWYRQDPGQGLRLIYYSQIVNDFQKGDIAEGYSVSREKKESFPLTVTSAQKNPTAFYLCASSSGQTLGTEAFFGQGTRLTVV.

The V and J genes are TRBV6-1 and TRBJ1-5; 9 positions match TRBD1. This CDR3 is built from 17 residues. J was trimmed by 0 bases and V by 1 base; bases with no gene match: 4. Germline V lookup: CDR1 MNHNS, CDR2 SASEGT. This chain's CDR3 is CASSEVGTGNSNQPQHF. The CDR3 nucleotides read TGTGCCAGCAGTGAAGTCGGGACAGGGAATAGCAATCAGCCCCAGCATTTT.

The chain joins TRBV27 to TRBJ2-5, with D uncertain. Germline V gives CDR1 MNHEY, CDR2 SMNVEV (reference sequence). The CDR3 is 14 amino acids. The V end was cut by 5 bases, the J end by 1 base, with 11 bases between. The CDR3, as DNA: TGTGCCAGCAGTCTCGCAGGCAGCCAAGAGACCCAGTACTTC. Its protein product is CASSLAGSQETQYF.